This TCR beta chain was obtained from a study of blood T cell repertoires in COVID-19. Study-wide background: Researchers got acute and convalescent COVID-19 samples from the United States, Italy and Spain.

CDR3 length equals 15 residues. Germline V gives CDR1 SGDLS, CDR2 YYNGEE. Trimming stripped 4 bases from V and 7 bases from J, with 17 bases between. How the authors handled the data: Reference gene primer amplification gave nucleated cell count estimates. Some clones are missing from TCRdb's copy, which holds only in-frame ones; the method was immunoSEQ multiplex PCR. Clonal size and the V and J genes are those of that table, whereas D and trimming came from the DNA. The sample holds fewer than 50,000 clones, over 75% seen once. The sample taken for sequencing was peripheral blood. The TCR was taken from a man at least 80 years old with active or convalescent COVID-19. This sequence joins TRBV9 and TRBJ1-4, with D perhaps TRBD1 (5 bases). The CDR3 is CASSSTGGEGEKLFF. In DNA, the CDR3 is TGTGCCAGCAGCTCGACCGGGGGGGAGGGTGAAAAACTGTTTTTT.